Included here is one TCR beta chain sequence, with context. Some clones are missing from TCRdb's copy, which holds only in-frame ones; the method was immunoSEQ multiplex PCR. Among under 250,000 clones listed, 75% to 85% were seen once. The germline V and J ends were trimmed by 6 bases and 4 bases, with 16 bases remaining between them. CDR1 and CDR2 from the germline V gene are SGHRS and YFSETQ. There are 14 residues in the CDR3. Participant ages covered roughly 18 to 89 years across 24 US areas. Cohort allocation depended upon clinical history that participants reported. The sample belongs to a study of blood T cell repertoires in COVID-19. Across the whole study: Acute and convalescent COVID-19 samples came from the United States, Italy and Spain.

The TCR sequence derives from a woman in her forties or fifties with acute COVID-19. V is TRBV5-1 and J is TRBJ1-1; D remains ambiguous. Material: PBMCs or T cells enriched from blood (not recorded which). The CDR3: CASNPGTYGTEAFF. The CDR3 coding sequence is TGCGCCAGCAATCCGGGTACCTACGGCACTGAAGCTTTCTTT.